These 29 T cell receptor beta chains came from one sample sequenced in a study of graft-versus-host responses after intestinal transplantation. Antigens of these TCRs are unknown. Measured with immunoSEQ multiplex PCR; TCRdb has only the in-frame clones, and not every one. The sample records 60,000 to 75,000 clones, around 90% being singletons. Specimen: unstimulated CD8+ T cells sorted from spleen or lymph node cells, collected before intestinal transplant. These receptors all stem from a human donor who received an intestinal transplant.

The V and J genes are TRBV19 and TRBJ2-7; D is uncertain. Germline lookup yields CDR1 LNHDA and CDR2 SQIVND (reference sequence). V shed 4 bases and J shed 7 bases, with 14 bases lying between them. The CDR3 has 13 amino acids. CDR3 in DNA: TGTGCCAGTAGTAGTCTTCAGGTCCCGGAGCAGTACTTC. Protein: CASSSLQVPEQYF.

V usage is TRBV2 and J usage is TRBJ1-2; D unclear. V shed 2 bases and J shed 3 bases, with 7 bases lying between them. Germline loops: CDR1 SNHLY, CDR2 FYNNEI. The CDR3 runs 13 residues. The CDR3: CASSEPEDYGYTF. The CDR3 DNA follows: TGTGCCAGCAGTGAACCCGAGGACTATGGCTACACCTTC.

The chain links TRBV7-6 to TRBJ2-1; D perhaps matches TRBD2 (6 bases). Germline CDR1 and CDR2: SGHVS and FNYEAQ. The CDR3 extends over 16 amino acids. The germline V and J ends were trimmed by 0 bases and 6 bases, with 15 bases remaining between them. The CDR3 nucleotides read TGTGCCAGCAGCTTAGCAGGGCGGGAAAAAGTCAATGAGCAGTTCTTC. As protein: CASSLAGREKVNEQFF. Full variable domain (missing parts from reference TRBV7-6 and TRBJ2-1): GAGVSQSPRYKVTKRGQDVALRCDPISGHVSLYWYRQALGQGPEFLTYFNYEAQQDKSGLPNDRFSAERPEGSISTLTIQRTEQRDSAMYRCASSLAGREKVNEQFFGPGTRLTVL.

The rearrangement uses TRBV7-9 and TRBJ2-7; TRBD2 agrees at 7 bases. The CDR3 loop spans 13 amino acids. Germline loops: CDR1 SEHNR, CDR2 FQNEAQ (reference sequence). The trim removed 5 bases at V and 3 bases at J, leaving 4 bases unmatched. The CDR3 DNA reads TGTGCCAGCAGCCCCGGGGGGTTCTACGAGCAGTACTTC. Its protein product is CASSPGGFYEQYF.

The chain combines TRBV5-1 with TRBJ2-7, with 7 bases that match TRBD2. With V trimmed by 3 bases and J by 2 bases, 11 bases remained unmatched. The germline V gene encodes CDR1 SGHRS and CDR2 YFSETQ. CDR3 length: 16 amino acids. The CDR3 loop is CASSSWLAARTYEQYF. The CDR3 DNA reads TGCGCCAGCAGCTCCTGGCTAGCGGCCCGCACCTACGAGCAGTACTTC.

The rearrangement joins TRBV7-9 to TRBJ1-1; 9 nucleotides match TRBD1. The trim removed 5 bases at V and 4 bases at J, leaving 20 bases unmatched. This CDR3 has 19 amino acids. Germline CDR1 is SEHNR and CDR2 is FQNEAQ (reference sequence). CDR3 sequence (DNA): TGTGCCAGCAGCGGACCGGGACAGGGAAGATCGGGGAAAAGCACTGAAGCTTTCTTT. It yields the protein CASSGPGQGRSGKSTEAFF.

This chain uses TRBV7-8 with TRBJ2-7, with TRBD1 identical over 8 bases. J gave up 2 bases and V 4 bases, and 16 bases lay outside the gene matches. This CDR3 comprises 18 residues. Per the germline V gene, CDR1 is SGHVS and CDR2 is FQNEAQ. CDR3 region: CASSSYPTGDPSPYEQYF. CDR3 sequence (DNA): TGTGCCAGCAGCTCTTACCCGACAGGGGATCCGAGTCCCTACGAGCAGTACTTC.

This rearrangement joins TRBV5-1 to TRBJ2-2, with D possibly TRBD2 on 5 matching bases. V was clipped by 2 bases and J by 6 bases, with 5 bases between them. The germline V gene encodes CDR1 SGHRS and CDR2 YFSETQ. The CDR3 length is 12 residues. The CDR3 coding sequence is TGCGCCAGCAGCTTCGGGGCCGGGGAGCTGTTTTTT. Translated, it gives CASSFGAGELFF.

In its sample, this clone was seen a few times. The CDR3 reads CASSSEGKTGTMNTEAFF. The CDR3 bases are TGTGCCAGCAGTTCCGAAGGGAAGACAGGGACGATGAACACTGAAGCTTTCTTT. J is TRBJ1-1 and V is TRBV27; 7 bases map to TRBD1. This CDR3 has 18 residues. Germline trimming cut 4 bases from V and 0 bases from J; bases unmatched to any gene: 14. Germline V gives CDR1 MNHEY, CDR2 SMNVEV (reference sequence).

The V and J genes are TRBV27 and TRBJ2-7, with a possible D match to TRBD1 (7 bases). The CDR3 consists of 14 residues. Trimming took 2 bases from V and 5 from J, leaving 13 bases between them. CDR1 is MNHEY and CDR2 is SMNVEV in the germline V gene (reference sequence). The CDR3 spells CASSLRRGQDEQYF. The CDR3 DNA reads as TGTGCCAGCAGTTTAAGGAGGGGGCAAGACGAGCAGTACTTC.

The gene calls are TRBV10-3 and TRBJ2-5; a possible D gene is TRBD2 (6 bases). V was pared by 8 bases and J by 13 bases, with 29 bases between. The CDR3 runs 15 residues. Germline V gives CDR1 ENHRY, CDR2 SYGVKD. The CDR3 is CAIGGGTTSRRVPYF. As DNA, the CDR3 is TGTGCCATCGGTGGGGGGACCACTAGCCGGAGGGTACCGTACTTC.

This clone came up a few times. V is TRBV19 and J is TRBJ2-7; 9 bases fit TRBD2. There are 15 residues in the CDR3. Germline lookup yields CDR1 LNHDA and CDR2 SQIVND (reference sequence). The V segment lost 6 bases and the J segment 5 bases; nucleotides outside the gene matches: 11. CDR3 bases: TGTGCCAGTAGCCTATCCGGGACTAGCATCAACGAGCAGTACTTC. Residues: CASSLSGTSINEQYF. Together with reference TRBV19 and TRBJ2-7, the CDR3 gives the full variable domain: DGGITQSPKYLFRKEGQNVTLSCEQNLNHDAMYWYRQDPGQGLRLIYYSQIVNDFQKGDIAEGYSVSREKKESFPLTVTSAQKNPTAFYLCASSLSGTSINEQYFGPGTRLTVT.

The chain couples TRBV7-2 to TRBJ2-7, with 8 bases that match TRBD1. The CDR3 length is 13 residues. Germline CDR1 and CDR2: SGHTA and FQGNSA. J gave up 3 bases and V 5 bases, and 3 bases lay outside the gene matches. The CDR3 spells CASSPTGVYEQYF. DNA of the CDR3: TGTGCCAGCAGCCCGACAGGGGTCTACGAGCAGTACTTC.

The CDR3 DNA is TGTGCCAGCAGTTACTCGAGTGCAGGGGGCAGAGGCTACACCTTC. Its protein product is CASSYSSAGGRGYTF. This sequence joins TRBV6-5 and TRBJ1-2; 8 positions match TRBD1. The CDR3 runs to 15 residues. Trimming cost V 0 bases and J 8 bases; bases outside gene matches: 8. Germline values: CDR1 MNHEY, CDR2 SVGAGI.

As concerns this clone: Other nucleotide sequences in the sample specify the same CDR3. V is TRBV27 and J is TRBJ2-1; D gene uncertain. Trimming removed 3 bases from V and 0 bases from J, with 3 bases in between. Germline loops: CDR1 MNHEY, CDR2 SMNVEV (reference sequence). The CDR3 length is 13 residues. Written as DNA, the CDR3 is TGTGCCAGCAGTTTGAGCTCCTACAATGAGCAGTTCTTC. Translating it yields CASSLSSYNEQFF.

In its sample, this clone was seen once. The CDR3 is CASRRLLAGFSTGELFF. The CDR3 coding sequence is TGCGCCAGCAGGAGACTACTAGCGGGGTTTTCCACCGGGGAGCTGTTTTTT. The V call is TRBV4-1, the J call TRBJ2-2; 10 nucleotides agree with TRBD2. In germline, CDR1 is MGHRA, CDR2 YSYEKL. V lost 6 bases and J lost 4; bases outside the gene matches: 11. The CDR3 contains 17 residues.

V usage is TRBV7-2 and J usage is TRBJ2-7; no reliable D call. CDR3 length: 11 amino acids. V was clipped by 4 bases and J by 3 bases, with 4 bases between them. CDR1 SGHTA and CDR2 FQGNSA come from the germline V gene. This chain's CDR3 is CASSYNYEQYF. The CDR3 DNA follows: TGTGCCAGCAGCTATAACTACGAGCAGTACTTC.

This clone is labeled medium-sized. V is TRBV7-9 and J is TRBJ2-1; D possibly corresponds to TRBD2 (5 bases). The V end was cut by 5 bases, the J end by 1 base, with 9 bases between. The CDR3 extends over 14 amino acids. Germline assignment: CDR1 SEHNR and CDR2 FQNEAQ (reference sequence). CDR3 in DNA: TGTGCCAGCAGCCCGACTATATCCTACAATGAGCAGTTCTTC. Its protein product is CASSPTISYNEQFF.

This rearrangement joins TRBV6-1 to TRBJ2-1; 13 bases are shared with TRBD2. The CDR3 has 19 amino acids. CDR1 and CDR2 from the germline V gene are MNHNS and SASEGT. After removal of 2 bases from V and 0 bases from J, the junction contained 7 bases not matched to a gene. The CDR3 DNA is TGTGCCAGCAGTGAACTGGCACTAGCGGGAGGGCCCTCCTACAATGAGCAGTTCTTC. Amino acid sequence: CASSELALAGGPSYNEQFF.

The V and J genes are TRBV29-1 and TRBJ2-2, with 7 bases lining up with TRBD2. CDR1 and CDR2 (germline): SQVTM, ANQGSEA. This CDR3 is 15 amino acids long. Trimming at V came to 4 bases and at J to 0 bases, leaving 5 bases not matched to a gene. For the CDR3, the DNA is TGCAGCGTTGTAAGCGGGGCATCGAACACCGGGGAGCTGTTTTTT. It specifies CSVVSGASNTGELFF.

The genes are TRBV5-1 and TRBJ2-5, with TRBD1 matching 9 bases. The tail of the sequence fits TRBJ2-7 better, so the J call may be wrong. Germline CDR1 reads SGHRS; CDR2 reads YFSETQ. The CDR3 covers 15 residues. CDR3 sequence (DNA): TGCGCCAGCAGCCCCTCCTGGACAGGGGCTTACGAGCAGTACTTC. It encodes CASSPSWTGAYEQYF.

This clone showed up just once. The chain employs TRBV19 and TRBJ1-5; D is perhaps TRBD1 (5 bases). V lost 5 bases to trimming and J lost 2 bases, with 10 bases between them. The CDR3 contains 14 residues. The V gene's germline CDR1 is LNHDA and CDR2 SQIVND (reference sequence). In nucleotides, the CDR3 is TGTGCCAGTAGTGCGGGGGAAGGCAATCAGCCCCAGCATTTT. Translation: CASSAGEGNQPQHF.

The V and J genes are TRBV27 and TRBJ1-5, with a weak D call TRBD1 (6 bases). This CDR3 comprises 14 residues. Trimming shortened V by 10 bases and J by 2 bases, and 15 bases separated the two germline ends. Looked up from germline, CDR1 is MNHEY and CDR2 is SMNVEV (reference sequence). DNA of the CDR3: TGTGCCACCCGGCCGGACAGCCGCAATCAGCCCCAGCATTTT. This encodes CATRPDSRNQPQHF.

This chain links TRBV30 with TRBJ2-1; 10 nucleotides agree with TRBD2. Unmatched junction bases numbered 18, after V lost 0 bases and J lost 4 bases. The CDR3 sequence is 20 residues long. Germline values: CDR1 GTSNPN, CDR2 SVGIG (reference sequence). CDR3 sequence (DNA): TGTGCCTGGAGTGTACACCCCGGGGATTGGAGCGGGGGGGTATACAATGAGCAGTTCTTC. This codes for CAWSVHPGDWSGGVYNEQFF.

The chain links TRBV14 to TRBJ1-2; 8 positions match TRBD1. The length of the CDR3 is 13 residues. V lost 4 bases to trimming and J lost 4 bases; unmatched junction nucleotides: 2. The V gene's germline CDR1 is SGHDN and CDR2 FVKESK. The CDR3 nucleotides are TGTGCCAGCAGCCGGGACAGGAGCTATGGCTACACCTTC. This gives the protein CASSRDRSYGYTF.

This chain uses TRBV5-1 with TRBJ2-7; 7 bases align to TRBD2. This CDR3 has 15 amino acids. The ends lost 0 bases at V and 4 bases at J; junction bases unmatched: 7. Germline V CDR1 and CDR2: SGHRS, YFSETQ. CDR3 bases: TGCGCCAGCAGCTTGGGCACAAGGGAGGGGTACGAGCAGTACTTC. Translating gives CASSLGTREGYEQYF.

J is TRBJ2-4 and V is TRBV9; a weak D match, TRBD2 (7 bases). The CDR3 contains 16 residues. The V end was cut by 4 bases, the J end by 3 bases, with 17 bases between. Germline CDR1 reads SGDLS; CDR2 reads YYNGEE. The CDR3 DNA reads as TGTGCCAGCAGCCCTTTGGGGGGGCGCAGCAAAAACATTCAGTACTTC. It translates to CASSPLGGRSKNIQYF.

V and J are TRBV7-9 and TRBJ2-7, with D perhaps matching TRBD2 (5 bases). V was pared by 6 bases and J by 4 bases, with 16 bases between. This CDR3 has 14 amino acids. Looked up from germline, CDR1 is SEHNR and CDR2 is FQNEAQ (reference sequence). The CDR3 bases are TGTGCCAGCAGTTTCGGACTCGGACTTTACGAGCAGTACTTC. Protein: CASSFGLGLYEQYF.

This clone has just a few counts. J is TRBJ1-4 and V is TRBV4-1, with TRBD1 as a possible D gene (5 bases). Germline CDR1 reads MGHRA; CDR2 reads YSYEKL. The V and J ends lost 4 bases and 10 bases respectively, with 19 bases between them. The length of the CDR3 is 15 residues. The CDR3 DNA reads TGCGCCAGCAGCCCCGTGGCCTGGGCCGGGGGAAAACTGTTTTTT. Its translation is CASSPVAWAGGKLFF.